This paragraph reports one T cell receptor beta chain. Its antigen remains unidentified. The entry originates in a study of T cell responses to AZD1222 COVID-19 vaccine. Study-wide points: Most donors were white British, females outnumbered males, and clonal diversity was possibly underestimated.

Libraries were prepared by immunoSEQ multiplex PCR; TCRdb keeps only in-frame clonotypes and omits some of them. The sample holds 100,000 to 150,000 clones, about 87% seen once. The TCR sequence derives from an adult in good health. The sample here was peripheral blood, taken on day 0 of AZD1222 vaccination.

The CDR3 nucleotides read TGTGCCACCAGTGGACAGGGCAACACCGGGGAGCTGTTTTTT. This codes for CATSGQGNTGELFF. The chain employs TRBV24-1 and TRBJ2-2, with 7 bases fitting TRBD1. The CDR3 runs 14 residues. After removal of 5 bases from V and 2 bases from J, the junction contained 1 base not matched to a gene. The germline V gene has CDR1 KGHDR and CDR2 SFDVKD.